This is a list of T cell receptor beta chains from one sample in a study of T cell changes during pregnancy in multiple sclerosis. Only in-frame clones appear in the TCRdb table, and some are missing; sequencing was by immunoSEQ multiplex PCR. This sample has fewer than 40,000 clones; approximately 90% occur once, and the top ten carry approximately 0.8%. The source material was CD4+ T cells from peripheral blood mononuclear cells, sampled in the third trimester of pregnancy. These receptors were taken from a female donor with multiple sclerosis, enrolled in a pregnancy study. The CDR3 runs from the conserved cysteine through the conserved F or W. Each record gives: D gene, V gene, clone size, J gene, CDR3 length, CDR3 protein, CDR3 DNA. A D gene is named only where the DNA matches it firmly. Clone size appears in some rows only: once, few, many, or a class for an expanded clone.

TRBD2	TRBV19	-	TRBJ2-7	17	CASSNRLAGALSYEQYF	TGTGCCAGTAGTAATCGACTAGCGGGAGCCCTATCCTACGAGCAGTACTTC
TRBD2	TRBV28	once	TRBJ2-7	15	CASSQIAGVAYEQYF	TGTGCCAGCAGTCAGATAGCGGGAGTAGCCTACGAGCAGTACTTC
TRBD1	TRBV18	-	TRBJ2-5	14	CASSPPGGRETQYF	TGTGCCAGCTCACCACCAGGGGGCCGAGAGACCCAGTACTTC
TRBD2	TRBV11-3	-	TRBJ2-5	17	CASSLDGTSGRGETQYF	TGTGCCAGCAGCTTAGACGGGACTAGCGGGAGAGGAGAGACCCAGTACTTC
-	TRBV5-4	-	TRBJ1-2	14	CASSLGRVDVGYTF	TGTGCCAGCAGCTTGGGCCGGGTTGATGTTGGCTACACCTTC
TRBD1	TRBV10-1	-	TRBJ2-3	14	CASRSGTGTDTQYF	TGCGCCAGCAGGTCCGGGACAGGGACAGATACGCAGTATTTT
TRBD2	TRBV10-1	-	TRBJ2-2	16	CASSGGTSDFTGELFF	TGCGCCAGCAGTGGCGGGACTAGCGACTTCACCGGGGAGCTGTTTTTT
-	TRBV7-3	medium-sized	TRBJ1-1	14	CASSLTAMNTEAFF	TGTGCCAGCAGCTTAACAGCCATGAACACTGAAGCTTTCTTT
-	TRBV19	-	TRBJ2-4	15	CASSIGQAKGDIQYF	TGTGCCAGTAGTATAGGTCAGGCAAAGGGAGACATTCAGTACTTC
-	TRBV30	-	TRBJ2-3	11	CAWSVIDTQYF	TGTGCCTGGAGTGTTATAGATACGCAGTATTTT
TRBD2	TRBV2	-	TRBJ2-3	13	CASSEPGLDTQYF	TGTGCCAGCAGTGAACCGGGACTAGACACGCAGTATTTT
TRBD1	TRBV5-5	-	TRBJ2-4	16	CASSYHVGTGLLSQYF	TGTGCCAGCAGCTACCACGTCGGGACAGGGCTTTTAAGTCAGTACTTC
-	TRBV30	-	TRBJ2-7	13	CAWSVEVTGEQYF	TGTGCCTGGAGTGTAGAGGTAACTGGCGAGCAGTACTTC
-	TRBV28	-	TRBJ1-1	15	CASSPRGGADTEAFF	TGTGCCAGCAGTCCCAGAGGGGGGGCCGACACTGAAGCTTTCTTT
-	TRBV11-2	-	TRBJ2-2	18	CASSLIKFTRGPEGELFF	TGTGCCAGCAGCTTAATTAAATTTACCAGAGGCCCCGAGGGGGAGCTGTTTTTT
-	TRBV10-3	-	TRBJ2-3	16	CAISGTSKTSTDTQYF	TGTGCCATCAGTGGGACAAGCAAAACTAGCACAGATACGCAGTATTTT
TRBD2	TRBV6-1	-	TRBJ2-7	15	CASSEGGTSAYEQYF	TGTGCCAGCAGCGAAGGTGGGACTAGCGCCTACGAGCAGTACTTC
-	TRBV19	-	TRBJ1-1	13	CASSYRVNTEAFF	TGTGCCAGTAGCTACAGGGTGAACACTGAAGCTTTCTTT
TRBD1	TRBV6-5	-	TRBJ1-5	15	CASRTGGGRNQPQHF	TGTGCCAGCAGGACAGGGGGGGGACGGAATCAGCCCCAGCATTTT
TRBD2	TRBV5-4	-	TRBJ2-3	16	CASRGGLAGLTDTQYF	TGTGCCAGCAGGGGGGGACTAGCGGGTCTCACAGATACGCAGTATTTT
-	TRBV27	-	TRBJ1-5	12	CASRGPGEAQHF	TGTGCCAGCCGGGGCCCGGGAGAGGCCCAGCATTTT
TRBD1	TRBV6-6	-	TRBJ1-2	13	CASIPTGWYGYTF	TGTGCCAGCATCCCGACAGGGTGGTATGGCTACACCTTC
-	TRBV7-9	-	TRBJ2-7	16	CASSLEGGFAAYEQYF	TGTGCCAGCAGCTTAGAGGGCGGGTTTGCGGCCTACGAGCAGTACTTC
-	TRBV6-1	-	TRBJ1-2	14	CASSEYIEGDGYTF	TGTGCCAGCAGTGAATATATTGAGGGGGATGGCTACACCTTC
TRBD2	TRBV5-4	-	TRBJ2-1	17	CASSSLGLAGVLDEQFF	TGTGCCAGCAGCTCACTGGGACTAGCGGGAGTCCTAGATGAGCAGTTCTTC
-	TRBV6-1	-	TRBJ2-7	14	CASAEDRISYEQYF	TGTGCCAGCGCGGAGGACCGCATCTCCTACGAGCAGTACTTC
TRBD2	TRBV5-1	-	TRBJ2-3	16	CASSQGTSGDTDTQYF	TGCGCCAGCAGCCAGGGGACTAGCGGGGACACAGATACGCAGTATTTT
-	TRBV6-5	-	TRBJ1-1	11	CASSYPGGIFF	TGTGCCAGCAGTTACCCAGGTGGTATTTTCTTT
TRBD1	TRBV14	-	TRBJ1-2	16	CASSQDIWRGGSGYTF	TGTGCCAGCAGCCAAGATATATGGAGAGGGGGCTCAGGCTACACCTTC
-	TRBV30	-	TRBJ2-7	14	CAWSVKSPVYEQYF	TGTGCCTGGAGTGTAAAGTCACCAGTCTACGAGCAGTACTTC
-	TRBV4-3	once	TRBJ2-3	19	CASSQDHPNDSESTDTQYF	TGCGCCAGCAGCCAAGATCATCCCAACGACTCTGAGAGCACAGATACGCAGTATTTT
-	TRBV25-1	-	TRBJ2-1	14	CASSKGLAKGEQFF	TGTGCCAGCAGTAAGGGGCTAGCGAAGGGTGAGCAGTTCTTC
-	TRBV5-4	-	TRBJ2-7	12	CASKEGGGEQYF	TGTGCCAGCAAGGAGGGAGGGGGGGAGCAGTACTTC
TRBD1	TRBV30	-	TRBJ2-7	15	CAWSEQGALSYEQYF	TGTGCCTGGAGTGAACAGGGGGCCCTCTCCTACGAGCAGTACTTC
TRBD2	TRBV5-1	-	TRBJ2-7	17	CASSLSLAGHISYEQYF	TGCGCCAGCAGCTTGTCTCTAGCGGGCCACATATCGTACGAGCAGTACTTC
TRBD2	TRBV4-1	-	TRBJ2-1	17	CASSPTPSGDSYNEQFF	TGCGCCAGCAGCCCGACCCCTAGCGGGGATTCCTACAATGAGCAGTTCTTC